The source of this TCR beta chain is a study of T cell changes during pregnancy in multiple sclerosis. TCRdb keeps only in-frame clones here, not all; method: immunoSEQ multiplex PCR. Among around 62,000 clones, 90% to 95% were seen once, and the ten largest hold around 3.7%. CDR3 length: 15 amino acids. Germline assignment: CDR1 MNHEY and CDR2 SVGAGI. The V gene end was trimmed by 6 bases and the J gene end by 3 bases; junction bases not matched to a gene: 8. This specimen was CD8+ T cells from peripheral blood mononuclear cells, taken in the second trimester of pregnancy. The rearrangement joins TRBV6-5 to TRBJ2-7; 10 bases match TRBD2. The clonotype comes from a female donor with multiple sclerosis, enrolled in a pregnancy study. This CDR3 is CASRQGTSEDYEQYF. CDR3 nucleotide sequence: TGTGCCAGCAGGCAGGGGACTAGCGAGGACTACGAGCAGTACTTC.